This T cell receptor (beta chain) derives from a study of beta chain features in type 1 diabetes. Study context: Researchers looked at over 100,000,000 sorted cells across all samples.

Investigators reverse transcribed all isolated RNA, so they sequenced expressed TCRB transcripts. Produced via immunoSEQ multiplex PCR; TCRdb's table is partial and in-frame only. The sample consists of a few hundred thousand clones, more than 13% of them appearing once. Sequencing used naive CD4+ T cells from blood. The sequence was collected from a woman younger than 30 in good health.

CDR3 amino acids: CASSWGGDLETQYF. DNA for the CDR3: TGTGCCAGCAGCTGGGGGGGGGATCTGGAGACCCAGTACTTC. The chain uses TRBV11-2 and TRBJ2-5; 7 bases line up with TRBD2. Trimming at V came to 4 bases and at J to 5 bases, leaving 7 bases not matched to a gene. Per the germline V gene, CDR1 is SGHAT and CDR2 is FQNNGV. The CDR3 loop spans 14 amino acids.